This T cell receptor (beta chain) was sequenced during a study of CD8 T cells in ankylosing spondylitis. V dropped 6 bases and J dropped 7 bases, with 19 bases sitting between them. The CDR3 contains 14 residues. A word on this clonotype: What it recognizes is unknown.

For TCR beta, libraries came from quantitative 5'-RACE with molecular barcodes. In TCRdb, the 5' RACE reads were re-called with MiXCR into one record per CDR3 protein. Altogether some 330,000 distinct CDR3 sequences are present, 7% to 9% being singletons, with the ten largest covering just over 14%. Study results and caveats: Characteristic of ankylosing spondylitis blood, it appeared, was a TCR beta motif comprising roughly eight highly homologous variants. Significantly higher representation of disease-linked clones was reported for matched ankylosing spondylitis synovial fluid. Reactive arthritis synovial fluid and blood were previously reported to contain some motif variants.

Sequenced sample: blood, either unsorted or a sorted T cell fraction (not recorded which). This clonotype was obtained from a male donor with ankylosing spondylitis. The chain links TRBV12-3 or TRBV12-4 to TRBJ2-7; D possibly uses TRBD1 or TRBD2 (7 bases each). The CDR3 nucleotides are TGTGCCAGCAGGCCAGGGGGGGCCCTAGGGGAGCAGTACTTC. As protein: CASRPGGALGEQYF.